Listed below are T cell receptor beta chains from one sample, sequenced in a study of T cell changes during pregnancy in multiple sclerosis. Libraries were prepared by immunoSEQ multiplex PCR; TCRdb keeps only in-frame clonotypes and omits some of them. The top ten clones hold 0.78% of a sample with 100,000 to 130,000 clones, approximately 90% of them seen once. The sequenced sample was peripheral blood, obtained in the third trimester of pregnancy. The receptors originated from a female donor in good health, enrolled as a control in a pregnancy study. The CDR3 runs from the conserved cysteine through the conserved F or W. The D gene is left open where the match is weak.

V gene	J gene	D gene	CDR3 DNA	CDR3 protein
TRBV6-5	TRBJ1-2	NA	TGTGCCAGCAGTTACGAAAGGACAGCCTTCTATGGCTACACCTTC	CASSYERTAFYGYTF
TRBV11-3	TRBJ2-5	NA	TGTGCCAGCAGCTTATTTCGCGGGGGCCCGGAGACCCAGTACTTC	CASSLFRGGPETQYF
TRBV2	TRBJ2-1	NA	TGTGCCAGCAGTGCCGGGATCGAGCAGTTCTTC	CASSAGIEQFF
TRBV7-8	TRBJ1-2	TRBD1	TGTGCCAGCAGCTTTGGGTCAGGGGGTGACTATGGCTACACCTTC	CASSFGSGGDYGYTF
TRBV4-2	TRBJ1-3	TRBD1	TGTGCCAGCAGCCATCCGGACAGGGGCGACTCTGGAAACACCATATATTTT	CASSHPDRGDSGNTIYF
TRBV15	TRBJ1-5	NA	TGTGCCACCAGCGGTAGAAATCAGCCCCAGCATTTT	CATSGRNQPQHF
TRBV2	TRBJ1-1	TRBD1	TGTGCCAGCAGTGAATCGGACAGGAACCTGAGGACTGAAGCTTTCTTT	CASSESDRNLRTEAFF
TRBV19	TRBJ2-6	NA	TGTGCCAGTAGTATCGAATCGGGGGGCGCTGGGGCCAACGTCCTGACTTTC	CASSIESGGAGANVLTF
TRBV30	TRBJ2-3	NA	TGTGCCTGGAGTGTACTCGGGTGGGATACGCAGTATTTT	CAWSVLGWDTQYF
TRBV9	TRBJ2-7	TRBD1	TGTGCCAGCAGCGTAAGAGGGGGCGCCGGCTACGAGCAGTACTTC	CASSVRGGAGYEQYF
TRBV4-3	TRBJ2-5	NA	TGCGCCAGCAGCCAGACGCCACAGGGCCAAGAGACCCAGTACTTC	CASSQTPQGQETQYF
TRBV5-1	TRBJ1-1	NA	TGCGCCAGCAGCTTCGGGGGATCTGAAGCTTTCTTT	CASSFGGSEAFF
TRBV6-5	TRBJ1-2	NA	TGTGCCAGCAGTCGGGGCGGGGACTCTAACTATGGCTACACCTTC	CASSRGGDSNYGYTF
TRBV7-6	TRBJ1-3	NA	TGTGCCAGCAGCCCTGCGATCGGGGTATCTGGAAACACCATATATTTT	CASSPAIGVSGNTIYF
TRBV9	TRBJ2-6	NA	TGTGCCAGCAGCGTGGACAGCCTCTCTGGGGCCAACGTCCTGACTTTC	CASSVDSLSGANVLTF
TRBV4-1	TRBJ2-1	TRBD2	TGCGCCAGCAGCCCCCCCAGAGCGGGGGGACCAAACAATGAGCAGTTCTTC	CASSPPRAGGPNNEQFF
TRBV29-1	TRBJ2-7	NA	TGCAGCGTTGAAACACTGGGTCCTAGAACCTACGAGCAGTACTTC	CSVETLGPRTYEQYF
TRBV6-5	TRBJ1-6	NA	TGTGCCAGCTCGGGAGGAACGGAAAGTTCACCCCTCCACTTT	CASSGGTESSPLHF
TRBV28	TRBJ2-5	TRBD1	TGTGCCAGCAGTTTAACCAGGGACAGGAGTATTGTCCAAGAGACCCAGTACTTC	CASSLTRDRSIVQETQYF
TRBV5-6	TRBJ1-1	NA	TGTGCCAGCATCGCCGGGAGAGGGAGGCTGAACACTGAAGCTTTCTTT	CASIAGRGRLNTEAFF
TRBV9	TRBJ1-2	NA	TGTGCCAGCAGAGTATCGGGACAAAGCAGGGGCTACACCTTC	CASRVSGQSRGYTF
TRBV14	TRBJ1-3	NA	TGTGCCAGCAGCCCTGCCGTAGCTGGAAACACCATATATTTT	CASSPAVAGNTIYF
TRBV7-2	TRBJ1-5	NA	TGTGCCAGCAGCTTAGAGGCGGGGGCCCAGCCCCAGCATTTT	CASSLEAGAQPQHF
TRBV11-2	TRBJ1-2	NA	TGTGCCAGCAGCGGCGGACAGTATGGCTACACCTTC	CASSGGQYGYTF